These T cell receptor beta chains were read from a single sample in a study of shared clonotypes between healthy human individuals. TCRdb's table, derived via immunoSEQ multiplex PCR, lists solely in-frame clones and lacks some. The sample yields about 2.2 million clones, around 93% seen once. Sequenced input: naive CD8+ T cells from PBMCs. The receptors come from a man between 18 and 29 years old in good health. Some clones in this sample may be carry-over from other donors' samples. Both conserved end residues are part of each CDR3. The D gene is left open where the match is weak.

>-|TRBV29-1|TRBJ2-3
TGCAGCGGGGGCCCTTCCGGGAGCGTGACAGATACGCAGTATTTT
CSGGPSGSVTDTQYF
>-|TRBV18|TRBJ2-5
TGTGCCAAGGAACGAGAGACCCAGTACTTC
CAKERETQYF
>-|TRBV4-3|TRBJ2-1
TGCGCCAGCAGCCATCTGGCGGATATTAATGAGCAGTTCTTC
CASSHLADINEQFF
>-|TRBV27|TRBJ1-5
TGTGCCAGCAGTTTAGGTTTCGGGTATAGCAATCAGCCCCAGCATTTT
CASSLGFGYSNQPQHF
>-|TRBV9|TRBJ1-1
TGTGCCAGCAGCCCTGGAGGGGACACTGAAGCTTTCTTT
CASSPGGDTEAFF
>-|TRBV29-1|TRBJ1-2
TGCAGCGTTGTTACAGGGCCTAACTATGGCTACACCTTC
CSVVTGPNYGYTF
>-|TRBV11-2|TRBJ1-4
TGTGCCAGCAGCTTATACAGGAGGTCTAATGAAAAACTGTTTTTT
CASSLYRRSNEKLFF
>TRBD1|TRBV28|TRBJ1-2
TGTGCCAGCAGTTTCCGGACAGGGTGGTATGGCTACACCTTC
CASSFRTGWYGYTF
>TRBD1|TRBV14|TRBJ2-7
TGTGCCAGCAGCCAGACCGGGACAGGTGGGGAGCAGTACTTC
CASSQTGTGGEQYF
>-|TRBV7-2|TRBJ1-2
TGTGCCAGCAGCTTCTCCAGAAGGCTTGACGACTATGGCTACACCTTC
CASSFSRRLDDYGYTF